Following are 14 T cell receptor beta chains from one sample sequenced in a study of blood T cells in healthy people across ages (dated by TCRdb to between 2014 and 2016). Library prep was done by 5' RACE. Sequencing was performed on an Illumina HiSeq 2500. A second PCR of roughly 6 to 11 cycles was run with a J-beta primer mix and a sample-barcoded 5' primer. TCRdb passed the public sequencing reads through fastp at Q25 and MiXCR, retaining productive beta sequences. All rows with the same CDR3 protein become a single entry with the most common DNA and genes. For this sample the table gives about 780,000 distinct CDR3 sequences, of which around 50% were detected only once. The ten most abundant clones make up 15% to 20% of the sample. Sequencing used blood. The source of these receptors is a man older than 75 in good health.

This sequence joins TRBV27 and TRBJ1-1; TRBD1 agrees at 8 bases. Germline V gene data show CDR1 as MNHEY and CDR2 as SMNVEV (reference sequence). Trimming removed 5 bases from V and 1 base from J; junction bases left unmatched: 6. The CDR3 runs to 15 residues. The CDR3 nucleotides are TGTGCCAGCAGTAGACAGGGGAGTCCGAACACTGAAGCTTTCTTT. Translation gives CASSRQGSPNTEAFF.

This clonotype showed up just a few times. The rearrangement joins TRBV11-2 to TRBJ2-4; D is perhaps TRBD2 (6 bases). Germline V gene data show CDR1 as SGHAT and CDR2 as FQNNGV. The ends were cut back, 6 bases at V and 0 bases at J, with 15 bases in the middle. The CDR3 contains 16 residues. CDR3: CASSLGTSLAKNIQYF. The CDR3 DNA follows: TGTGCCAGCAGTCTCGGGACTTCTTTAGCCAAAAACATTCAGTACTTC.

J is TRBJ2-1 and V is TRBV2; TRBD2 matches at 7 bases. V was clipped by 9 bases and J by 8 bases; unmatched bases: 13. The CDR3 has 14 residues. CDR1 and CDR2 (germline): SNHLY, FYNNEI. The DNA for the CDR3 is TGTGCCAGTACTTTACTAGCGCAGGTCGATGAGCAGTTCTTC. Its protein is CASTLLAQVDEQFF.

This clonotype came up a few times. DNA for the CDR3: TGTGCCAGCAGCTTATTAGGAGGGCCGGGGAATGAGCAGTTCTTC. It translates to CASSLLGGPGNEQFF. The rearrangement links TRBV7-2 to TRBJ2-1; tentatively, D is TRBD2 (6 bases). The CDR3 extends over 15 amino acids. The V and J ends lost 2 bases and 7 bases respectively, with 15 bases between them. Per the germline V gene, CDR1 is SGHTA and CDR2 is FQGNSA.

The rearrangement joins TRBV5-1 to TRBJ2-7, with no clear D. Germline CDR1 is SGHRS and CDR2 is YFSETQ. Deletions cut 0 bases from V and 7 bases from J, with 20 bases between. This CDR3 region has 16 residues. The DNA of the CDR3 is TGCGCCAGCAGCTTGGACCGGCTATCCTTCTACAATGAGCAGTACTTC. Its protein is CASSLDRLSFYNEQYF.

With respect to this clonotype: This may be a read error, as it is one base from a much larger clone. CDR3 residues: CAGSPRGPETQYF. The CDR3 bases are TGTGCCGGCAGTCCCAGGGGGCCGGAGACCCAGTACTTC. This chain uses TRBV12-3 or TRBV12-4 with TRBJ2-5, with 8 bases aligning to TRBD1. This CDR3 has 13 residues.

V and J are TRBV29-1 and TRBJ2-5; D unclear. The CDR3 runs 12 residues. Trimming shortened V by 3 bases and J by 7 bases, and 12 bases separated the two germline ends. Germline V CDR1 and CDR2: SQVTM, ANQGSEA. Written as DNA, the CDR3 is TGCAGCGTTGATAGAAGTGACGGGACCCAGTACTTC. Amino acid sequence: CSVDRSDGTQYF. The full variable domain, its missing parts supplied by reference TRBV29-1 and TRBJ2-5, is SAVISQKPSRDICQRGTSLTIQCQVDSQVTMMFWYRQQPGQSLTLIATANQGSEATYESGFVIDKFPISRPNLTFSTLTVSNMSPEDSSIYLCSVDRSDGTQYFGPGTRLLVL.

This clonotype has only a few counts. The junction shows a germline mismatch at one end, possibly a read error. This chain links TRBV5-1 with TRBJ2-5, with 8 bases identical to TRBD1. The germline gives CDR1 SGHRS, CDR2 YFSETQ. This CDR3 spans 14 amino acids. The CDR3 sequence is CASSLDRGGETQYF. CDR3 DNA sequence: TGTGCCAGCAGCTTAGACAGGGGCGGAGAGACCCAGTACTTC.

This clonotype was picked up a small number of times. The rearrangement joins TRBV6-2 or TRBV6-3 to TRBJ2-5; D is ambiguous. The CDR3 sequence is 15 residues long. Germline V gives CDR1 MNHEY, CDR2 SVGEGT. V gave up 7 bases and J gave up 1 base, with 16 bases separating them. This CDR3 is CASNAYSLAQETQYF. CDR3 sequence (DNA): TGTGCCAGCAACGCCTACTCATTGGCCCAAGAGACCCAGTACTTC.

CDR3 sequence: CAAAGTASDTQYF. CDR3 sequence (DNA): TGTGCCGCAGCCGGGACAGCATCAGATACGCAGTATTTT. This chain connects TRBV3-1 to TRBJ2-3, with TRBD1 matching over 7 bases. V shed 11 bases, J shed 4 bases, and the junction held 9 bases outside the gene matches. Germline-derived CDR1 and CDR2 are LGHDT and YNNKEL (reference sequence). The CDR3 covers 13 residues.

This clonotype occurred many times. As DNA, the CDR3 is TGTGCCAGCAGCCCTCTAGCGGGAGGTACCGAGCAGTACTTC. This codes for CASSPLAGGTEQYF. This chain connects TRBV7-2 to TRBJ2-7; 11 bases fit TRBD2. CDR1 SGHTA and CDR2 FQGNSA come from the germline V gene. V lost 5 bases, J lost 6 bases, and 6 bases stayed unmatched. The CDR3 is made up of 14 amino acids.

This rearrangement joins TRBV20-1 to TRBJ2-7; 10 bases are shared with TRBD2. The germline V gene encodes CDR1 DFQATT and CDR2 SNEGSKA (reference sequence). The CDR3 loop spans 12 amino acids. CDR3 DNA: TGCAGCGCCCTAGCGGGGGCCTACGAGCAGTACTTC. It codes for CSALAGAYEQYF.

The chain employs TRBV12-3 or TRBV12-4 and TRBJ2-7; maybe TRBD1 (6 bases). The CDR3 is made up of 13 amino acids. V dropped 6 bases and J dropped 9 bases, with 18 bases sitting between them. The CDR3 nucleotides read TGTGCCAGCAGCTCCTCCGACAGGCACAGGCAGTACTTC. Translation gives CASSSSDRHRQYF.

The chain employs TRBV20-1 and TRBJ2-1, with 12 bases lining up with TRBD2. The CDR3 runs 15 residues. Germline V gives CDR1 DFQATT, CDR2 SNEGSKA (reference sequence). The V segment lost 0 bases and the J segment 6 bases; nucleotides outside the gene matches: 3. The CDR3 here is CSARDPSGRGNEQFF. CDR3 DNA: TGCAGTGCTAGAGATCCTAGCGGGAGGGGCAATGAGCAGTTCTTC.